A selection of T cell receptor beta chains follows, all from one sample in a study of T-cell reconstitution after alpha-beta-depleted transplantation in children. Using its own MiXCR run on the PCR reads, TCRdb lists one record per CDR3 protein. The table includes around 240,000 distinct CDR3 sequences, over 9.5% detected once. This sample comprised PBMCs from the stem cell graft donor, obtained from the stem cell graft. The receptors shown here come from a human donor who donated a stem cell graft to a child with SCID. CDR3s include the opening cysteine and the closing phenylalanine or tryptophan. D genes are given only for firm matches. The size of a clone is reported for some rows only, either as once, few or many, or as a class for expanded clones.

TRBJ1-3 | TRBV7-2 | - | few | TGTGCCAGCGGCCAAGGCCGTGGAAACACCATATATTTT | CASGQGRGNTIYF
TRBJ2-7 | TRBV11-2 | TRBD1 | many | TGTGCCAGCAGCTTGGACAGGGGCTCCTACGAGCAGTACTTC | CASSLDRGSYEQYF
TRBJ1-2 | TRBV12-3/TRBV12-4 | TRBD1 | many | TGTGCCAGCAGTCTACGATCGACAGGGAATTATGGCTACACCTTC | CASSLRSTGNYGYTF
TRBJ1-4 | TRBV5-1 | TRBD1 | many | TGCGCCAGCAGCAACCAGGGGGCTGAAGAAAAACTGTTTTTT | CASSNQGAEEKLFF
TRBJ2-1 | TRBV20-1 | TRBD2 | many | TGCAGTGCCGCGACTAGCGCCCGGGTCAATGAGCAGTTCTTC | CSAATSARVNEQFF
TRBJ2-2 | TRBV12-3/TRBV12-4 | TRBD1 | many | TGTGCCAGCAGCCTTCGGGACAGGGGAACCGGGGAGCTGTTTTTT | CASSLRDRGTGELFF
TRBJ2-5 | TRBV24-1 | TRBD1 | many | TGTGCCACCAGTGATTCTGGGACAGGGGTTCAAGAGACCCAGTACTTC | CATSDSGTGVQETQYF
TRBJ2-5 | TRBV7-2 | - | many | TGTGCCAGCAGCTTAAACAAGGGGGGGGGAGAGACCCAGTACTTC | CASSLNKGGGETQYF
TRBJ1-1 | TRBV7-9 | TRBD1 | many | TGTGCCAGCACCTTACAGGGGATGAACACTGAAGCTTTCTTT | CASTLQGMNTEAFF
TRBJ1-5 | TRBV5-1 | - | many | TGCGCCAGCAGCTGGGGACCGGACCCACACTATAGCAATCAGCCCCAGCATTTT | CASSWGPDPHYSNQPQHF
TRBJ2-2 | TRBV2 | - | many | TGTGCCAGCATAGGCGCGGGACGGCCCCCCCTATGGAACACCGGGGAGCTGTTTTTT | CASIGAGRPPLWNTGELFF
TRBJ1-6 | TRBV20-1 | - | many | TGCAGTGCTAGCAACTTCAGGGGAGGGTCCTATAATTCACCCCTCCACTTT | CSASNFRGGSYNSPLHF
TRBJ1-4 | TRBV5-1 | - | many | TGCGCCAGCAGCTTGGTTGCTAATGAAAAACTGTTTTTT | CASSLVANEKLFF
TRBJ1-1 | TRBV7-2 | - | many | TGTGCCAGCAGCTTAAGAATAGGGACCGCCCCTGGAGCTTTCTTT | CASSLRIGTAPGAFF
TRBJ2-2 | TRBV5-1 | - | many | TGCGCCAGCAGCCCGGGGAACAGTGGGGACACCGGGGAGCTGTTTTTT | CASSPGNSGDTGELFF
TRBJ1-6 | TRBV5-1 | - | - | TGCGCCAGCAGCTTGGCGGACACCAATTCACCCCTCCACTTT | CASSLADTNSPLHF
TRBJ2-7 | TRBV20-1 | - | - | TGCTTCTGGGGACCGGGTCAGGGCTCCGAGCAGTACTTC | CFWGPGQGSEQYF
TRBJ2-2 | TRBV11-1 | TRBD1 | many | TGTGCCAGCAGCCCAGTCCATTTAAACAGGGGGCGGAACACCGGGGAGCTGTTTTTT | CASSPVHLNRGRNTGELFF